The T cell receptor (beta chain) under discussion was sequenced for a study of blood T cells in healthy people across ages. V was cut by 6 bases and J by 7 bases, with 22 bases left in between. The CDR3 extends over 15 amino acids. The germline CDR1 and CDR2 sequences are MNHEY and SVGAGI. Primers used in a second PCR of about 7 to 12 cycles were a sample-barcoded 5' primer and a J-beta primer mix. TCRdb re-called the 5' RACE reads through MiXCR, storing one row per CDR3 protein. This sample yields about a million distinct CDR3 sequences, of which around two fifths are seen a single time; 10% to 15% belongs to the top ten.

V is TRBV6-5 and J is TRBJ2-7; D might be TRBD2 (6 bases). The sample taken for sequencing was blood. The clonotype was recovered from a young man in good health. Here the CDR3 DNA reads TGTGCCAGCAGACCCGGCGGACTATCCCACAATGAGCAGTACTTC. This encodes CASRPGGLSHNEQYF.